This T cell receptor (beta chain) was identified during a study of cytomegalovirus exposure and HLA in healthy donors. J gave up 9 bases and V 5 bases, and 6 bases lay outside the gene matches. Germline V gene lookup returns CDR1 SNHLY and CDR2 FYNNEI. The CDR3 is made up of 15 amino acids. As for this clone: No antigen is known for it.

Study-wide findings and caveats: One later analysis, an examination of the approximately 130 validation repertoires, found that first-cohort TCR clusters tended to co-occur in them.

Using immunoSEQ multiplex PCR, the repertoire was profiled, and TCRdb retains in-frame clones only, with some absent. The table records over 150,000 clones, less than 95% of them present only once. Sequences were obtained from PBMCs. J is TRBJ2-1 and V is TRBV2; 14 positions agree with TRBD2. This receptor was obtained from a woman aged 18-29 years in good health and CMV-seropositive. The CDR3 protein is CASSLGTSGSGEQFF. Written as DNA, the CDR3 is TGTGCCAGCAGTCTCGGGACTAGCGGGAGCGGTGAGCAGTTCTTC.